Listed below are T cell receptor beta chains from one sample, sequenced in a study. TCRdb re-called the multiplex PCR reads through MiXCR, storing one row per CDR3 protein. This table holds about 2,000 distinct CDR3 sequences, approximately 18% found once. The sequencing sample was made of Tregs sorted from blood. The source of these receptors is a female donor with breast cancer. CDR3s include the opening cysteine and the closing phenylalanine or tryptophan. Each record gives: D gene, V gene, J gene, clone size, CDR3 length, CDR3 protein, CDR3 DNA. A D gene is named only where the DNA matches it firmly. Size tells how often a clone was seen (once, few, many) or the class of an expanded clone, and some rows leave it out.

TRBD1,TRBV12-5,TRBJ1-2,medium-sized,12,CASGLPGQGSTF,TGTGCTAGTGGTTTGCCCGGACAGGGGAGTACCTTC
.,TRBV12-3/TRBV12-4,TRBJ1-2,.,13,CASSWRTVYGYTF,TGTGCCAGCAGTTGGAGGACAGTCTATGGCTACACCTTC
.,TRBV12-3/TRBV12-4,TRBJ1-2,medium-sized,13,CASNIDGFYGYTF,TGTGCCAGCAACATCGACGGATTCTATGGCTACACCTTC
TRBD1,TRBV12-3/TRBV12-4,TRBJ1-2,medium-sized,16,CASSGTGTAYLYGYTF,TGTGCCAGCAGTGGTACCGGGACAGCTTACCTCTATGGCTACACCTTC
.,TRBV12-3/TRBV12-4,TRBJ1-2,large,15,CASSPLAGPSYGYTF,TGTGCCAGCAGTCCCCTGGCAGGTCCCAGCTATGGCTACACCTTC
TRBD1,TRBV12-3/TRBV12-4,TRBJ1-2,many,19,CASSLIDRGGLGFSYGYTF,TGTGCCAGCAGTTTAATAGACAGGGGAGGATTGGGATTTAGCTATGGCTACACCTTC
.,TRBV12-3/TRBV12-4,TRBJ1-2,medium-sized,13,CASSLFSDYGYTF,TGTGCCAGCAGTTTATTCTCGGACTATGGCTACACCTTC
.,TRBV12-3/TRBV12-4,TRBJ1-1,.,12,CASSVRLNEAFF,TGTGCCAGCAGCGTCAGACTAAATGAAGCTTTCTTT
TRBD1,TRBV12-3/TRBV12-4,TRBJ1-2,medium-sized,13,CASSPHRGEGYTF,TGTGCCAGCAGTCCCCACAGGGGAGAAGGCTACACCTTC
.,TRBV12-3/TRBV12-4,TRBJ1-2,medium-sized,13,CASSFGAFDGYTF,TGTGCCAGCAGTTTCGGAGCCTTTGACGGCTACACCTTC
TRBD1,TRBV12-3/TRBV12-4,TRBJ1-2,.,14,CASGRDRASYGYTF,TGTGCCAGCGGAAGGGACAGAGCAAGTTATGGCTACACCTTC